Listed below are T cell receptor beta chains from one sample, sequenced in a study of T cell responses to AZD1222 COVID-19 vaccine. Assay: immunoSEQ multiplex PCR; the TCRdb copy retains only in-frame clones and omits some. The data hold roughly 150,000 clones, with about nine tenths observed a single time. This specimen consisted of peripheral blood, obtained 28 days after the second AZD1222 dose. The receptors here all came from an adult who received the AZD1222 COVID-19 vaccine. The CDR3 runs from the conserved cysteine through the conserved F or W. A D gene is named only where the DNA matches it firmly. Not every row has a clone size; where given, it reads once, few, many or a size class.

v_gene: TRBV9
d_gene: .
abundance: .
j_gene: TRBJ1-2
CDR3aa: CASSPSRAGAGYTF
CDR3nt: TGTGCCAGCAGCCCTTCCAGGGCAGGGGCCGGCTACACCTTC

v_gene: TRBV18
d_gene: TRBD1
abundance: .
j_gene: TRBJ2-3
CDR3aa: CASSPPDRGTRTDTQYF
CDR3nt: TGTGCCAGCTCACCACCCGACAGGGGCACCCGCACAGATACGCAGTATTTT

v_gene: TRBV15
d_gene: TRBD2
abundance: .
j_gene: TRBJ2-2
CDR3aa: CATSRDLAGNTGELFF
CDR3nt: TGTGCCACCAGCAGAGACCTAGCGGGGAACACCGGGGAGCTGTTTTTT

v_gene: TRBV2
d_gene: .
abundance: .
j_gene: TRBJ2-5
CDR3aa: CASSGLGETQYF
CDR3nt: TGTGCCAGCAGTGGACTGGGAGAGACCCAGTACTTC

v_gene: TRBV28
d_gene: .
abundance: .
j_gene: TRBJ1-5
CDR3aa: CASSLSPGGEHF
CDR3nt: TGTGCCAGCAGTTTAAGTCCGGGGGGCGAGCATTTT

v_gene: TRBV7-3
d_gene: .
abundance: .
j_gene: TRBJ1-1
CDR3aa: CASSPQGRTLNTEAFF
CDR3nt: TGTGCCAGCAGCCCCCAGGGACGGACTCTGAACACTGAAGCTTTCTTT

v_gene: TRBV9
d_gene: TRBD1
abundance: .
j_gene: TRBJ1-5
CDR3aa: CASSVAGGQPHQPQHF
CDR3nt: TGTGCCAGCAGCGTAGCTGGGGGACAGCCCCATCAGCCCCAGCATTTT

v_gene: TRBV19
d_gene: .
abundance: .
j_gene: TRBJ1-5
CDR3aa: CASSIVYRRNQPQHF
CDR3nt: TGTGCCAGTAGTATAGTCTACAGGAGAAATCAGCCCCAGCATTTT

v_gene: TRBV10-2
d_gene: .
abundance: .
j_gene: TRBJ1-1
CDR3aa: CASSDQTGVNTEAFF
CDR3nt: TGCGCCAGCAGTGACCAGACCGGGGTAAACACTGAAGCTTTCTTT

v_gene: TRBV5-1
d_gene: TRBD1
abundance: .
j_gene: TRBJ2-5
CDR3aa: CASSPGQNLRGQETQYF
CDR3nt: TGCGCCAGCAGCCCGGGACAGAACCTCAGAGGACAAGAGACCCAGTACTTC

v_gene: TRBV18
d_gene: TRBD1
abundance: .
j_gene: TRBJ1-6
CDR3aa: CASSPRTGNNSPLHF
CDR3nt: TGTGCCAGCTCACCAAGGACAGGGAATAATTCACCCCTCCACTTT

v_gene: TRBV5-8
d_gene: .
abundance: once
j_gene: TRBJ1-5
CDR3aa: CASSRGQNSNQPQHF
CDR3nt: TGTGCCAGCAGCCGAGGACAGAATAGCAATCAGCCCCAGCATTTT

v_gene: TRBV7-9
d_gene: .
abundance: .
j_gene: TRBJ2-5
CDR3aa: CASSLARAPGETQYF
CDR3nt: TGTGCCAGCAGCTTAGCCAGGGCCCCGGGAGAGACCCAGTACTTC

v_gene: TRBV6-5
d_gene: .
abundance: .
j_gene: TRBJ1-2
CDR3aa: CASSSGTFGGYTF
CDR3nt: TGTGCCAGCAGTTCCGGGACTTTCGGTGGCTACACCTTC

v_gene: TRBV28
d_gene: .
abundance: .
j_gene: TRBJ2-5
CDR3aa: CASSLEGVRETQYF
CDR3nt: TGTGCCAGCAGTTTAGAAGGGGTGCGGGAGACCCAGTACTTC

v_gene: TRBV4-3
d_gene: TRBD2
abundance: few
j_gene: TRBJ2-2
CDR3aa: CASSQDLKRGSANTGELFF
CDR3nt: TGCGCCAGCAGCCAAGATCTGAAACGCGGGAGCGCGAACACCGGGGAGCTGTTTTTT

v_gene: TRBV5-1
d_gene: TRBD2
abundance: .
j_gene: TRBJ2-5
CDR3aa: CASSLSASGRIVGETQYF
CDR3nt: TGCGCCAGCAGCCTTTCGGCTAGCGGGAGAATCGTGGGAGAGACCCAGTACTTC

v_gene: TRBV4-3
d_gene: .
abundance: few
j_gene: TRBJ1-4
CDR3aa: CASSQGSGERLFF
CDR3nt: TGCGCCAGCAGCCAAGGATCCGGGGAGAGACTGTTTTTT

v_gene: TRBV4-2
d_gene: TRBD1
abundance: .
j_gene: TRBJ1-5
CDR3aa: CASSQDGTANQPQHF
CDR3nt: TGTGCCAGCAGCCAAGATGGGACAGCCAATCAGCCCCAGCATTTT

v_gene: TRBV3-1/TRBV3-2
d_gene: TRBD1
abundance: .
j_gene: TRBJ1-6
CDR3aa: CASRYFGGTDNSPLHF
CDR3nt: TGTGCCAGCAGATACTTCGGGGGGACAGACAATTCACCCCTCCACTTT

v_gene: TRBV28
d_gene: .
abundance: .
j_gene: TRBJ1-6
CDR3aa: CASRRGSRNSPLHF
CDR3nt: TGTGCCAGCAGAAGGGGGTCTCGAAATTCACCCCTCCACTTT

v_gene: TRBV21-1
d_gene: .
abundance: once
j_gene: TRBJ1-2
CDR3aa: CASRGGGHNYGYTF
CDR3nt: TGTGCCAGCCGAGGGGGAGGACACAACTATGGCTACACCTTC

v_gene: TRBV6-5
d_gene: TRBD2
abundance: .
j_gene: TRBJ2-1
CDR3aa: CASSYFGTSGINEQFF
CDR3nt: TGTGCCAGCAGTTACTTCGGGACTAGCGGGATCAATGAGCAGTTCTTC

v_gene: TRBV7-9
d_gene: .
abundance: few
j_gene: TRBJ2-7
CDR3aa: CASNSAAEQYF
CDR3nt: TGTGCCAGCAACTCCGCCGCAGAGCAGTACTTC

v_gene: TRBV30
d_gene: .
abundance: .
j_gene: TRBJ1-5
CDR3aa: CAWSQGSNQPQHF
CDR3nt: TGTGCCTGGAGTCAGGGAAGCAATCAGCCCCAGCATTTT

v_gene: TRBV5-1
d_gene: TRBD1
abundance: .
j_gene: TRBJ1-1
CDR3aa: CASSTPGQGEAFF
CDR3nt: TGCGCCAGCAGCACGCCGGGACAGGGCGAAGCTTTCTTT

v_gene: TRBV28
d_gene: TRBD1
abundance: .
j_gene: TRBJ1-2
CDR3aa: CASSSIATGEYGYTF
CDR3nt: TGTGCCAGCAGTTCCATTGCGACAGGGGAATATGGCTACACCTTC

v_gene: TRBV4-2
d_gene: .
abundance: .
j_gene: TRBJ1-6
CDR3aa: CASSQAIPRVSDLGSPLHF
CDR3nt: TGTGCCAGCAGCCAAGCCATCCCGAGGGTCTCGGATCTTGGTTCACCCCTCCACTTT

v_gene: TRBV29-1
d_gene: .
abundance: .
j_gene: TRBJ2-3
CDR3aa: CSVELQKIITDTQYF
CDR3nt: TGCAGCGTTGAACTACAGAAAATTATCACAGATACGCAGTATTTT

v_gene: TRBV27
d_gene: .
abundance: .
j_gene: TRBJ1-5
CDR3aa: CASRFDGPGMPQHF
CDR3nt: TGTGCCAGCAGATTCGATGGGCCGGGGATGCCCCAGCATTTT

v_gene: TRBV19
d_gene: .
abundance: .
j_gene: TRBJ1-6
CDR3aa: CASSIDQAYNSPLHF
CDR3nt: TGTGCCAGTAGTATAGATCAAGCCTATAATTCACCCCTCCACTTT

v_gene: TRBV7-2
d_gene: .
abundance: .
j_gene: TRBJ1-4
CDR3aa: CASSPGGSEKLFF
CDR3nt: TGTGCCAGCAGCCCGGGAGGATCGGAAAAACTGTTTTTT

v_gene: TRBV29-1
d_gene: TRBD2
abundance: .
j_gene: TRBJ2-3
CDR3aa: CSVEGTSGGTDTQYF
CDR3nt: TGCAGCGTTGAGGGGACTAGCGGGGGGACAGATACGCAGTATTTT

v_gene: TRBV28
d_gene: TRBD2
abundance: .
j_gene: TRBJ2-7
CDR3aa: CASTINVLAGSEQYF
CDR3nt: TGTGCCAGCACCATTAACGTACTAGCGGGTTCCGAGCAGTACTTC

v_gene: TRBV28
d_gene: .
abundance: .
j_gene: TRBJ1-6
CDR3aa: CASSSPDRINSPLHF
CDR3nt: TGTGCCAGCAGTTCACCTGACAGGATTAATTCACCCCTCCACTTT

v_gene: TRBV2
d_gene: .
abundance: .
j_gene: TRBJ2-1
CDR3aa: CASSVSRGSTNEQFF
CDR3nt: TGTGCCAGCAGTGTTTCACGAGGATCCACGAATGAGCAGTTCTTC

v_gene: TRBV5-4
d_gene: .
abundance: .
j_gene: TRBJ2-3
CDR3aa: CASSDGGPSTDTQYF
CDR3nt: TGTGCCAGCAGCGACGGGGGGCCTAGCACAGATACGCAGTATTTT

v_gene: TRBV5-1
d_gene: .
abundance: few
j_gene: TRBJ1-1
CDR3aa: CASSLLTENTEAFF
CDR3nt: TGCGCCAGCAGCTTGCTGACAGAGAACACTGAAGCTTTCTTT

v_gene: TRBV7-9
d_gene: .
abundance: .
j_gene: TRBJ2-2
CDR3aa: CASSFVRVTNTGELFF
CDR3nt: TGTGCCAGCAGCTTTGTCAGGGTTACGAACACCGGGGAGCTGTTTTTT

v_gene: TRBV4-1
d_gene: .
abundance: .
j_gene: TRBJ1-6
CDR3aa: CASSQAWGSHNSPLHF
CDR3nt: TGCGCCAGCAGCCAAGCGTGGGGGTCCCATAATTCACCCCTCCACTTT

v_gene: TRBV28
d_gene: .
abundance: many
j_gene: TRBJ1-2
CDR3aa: CASSFIQGTQFLFYGYTF
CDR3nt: TGTGCCAGCAGTTTTATCCAGGGGACTCAATTCCTCTTCTATGGCTACACCTTC

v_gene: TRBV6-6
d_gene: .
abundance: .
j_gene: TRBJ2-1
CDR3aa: CASSPQGYEQFF
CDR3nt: TGTGCCAGCAGCCCACAGGGATATGAGCAGTTCTTC

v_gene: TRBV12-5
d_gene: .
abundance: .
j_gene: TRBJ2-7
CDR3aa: CASGLDRSYEQYF
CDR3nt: TGTGCTAGTGGTTTGGACAGGTCCTACGAGCAGTACTTC

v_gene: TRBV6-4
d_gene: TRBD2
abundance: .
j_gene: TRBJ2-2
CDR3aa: CASSAVASGGSGELFF
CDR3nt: TGTGCCAGCAGTGCTGTGGCTAGCGGGGGATCCGGGGAGCTGTTTTTT

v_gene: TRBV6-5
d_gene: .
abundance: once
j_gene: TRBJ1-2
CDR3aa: CASSYSPPWYGYTF
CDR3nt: TGTGCCAGCAGTTACTCCCCCCCTTGGTATGGCTACACCTTC

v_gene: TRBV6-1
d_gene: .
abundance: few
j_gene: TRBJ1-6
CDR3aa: CASSEERGVDNSPLHF
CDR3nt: TGTGCCAGCAGTGAAGAGAGAGGGGTCGATAATTCACCCCTCCACTTT

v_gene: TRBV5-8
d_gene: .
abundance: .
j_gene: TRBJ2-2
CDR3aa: CASSLGTETGELFF
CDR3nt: TGTGCCAGCAGCTTGGGGACGGAAACCGGGGAGCTGTTTTTT

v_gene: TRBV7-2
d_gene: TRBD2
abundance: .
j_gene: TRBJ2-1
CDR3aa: CASSLARTSGGHNEQFF
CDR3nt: TGTGCCAGCAGCTTAGCGAGGACTAGCGGGGGCCACAATGAGCAGTTCTTC